This T cell receptor beta chain was retrieved from a study of beta chain features in type 1 diabetes. Across the whole study: What patients shared with healthy donors was a similar profile of age, gender and cell yields. Study-level points and caveats: Moderately but significantly shorter TCRB CDR3s were found in Type 1 diabetes patients in all four CD4+ subsets. Patients showed naive, central memory and Treg TCRB repertoires that appeared more similar than those of healthy donors.

Sequencing targeted expressed TCRB transcripts, as all isolated RNA had been reverse transcribed. Profiling relied on immunoSEQ multiplex PCR, and the TCRdb table lists in-frame clones only, not all of them. The profile covers some 290,000 clones, with 24% appearing a single time and 0.012% taken by the ten largest. Worth noting for this clone: The antigen is not known.

The CDR3 has 11 amino acids. Trimming took off 0 bases at V and 8 bases at J, with 4 bases between the two ends. Germline CDR1 and CDR2: SGHAT and FQNNGV. Sequenced sample: naive CD4+ T cells from blood. The genes are TRBV11-2 and TRBJ1-2, with D unclear. This sequence originates from a woman aged 25 to 39 with type 1 diabetes. The CDR3 spells CASSLERGYTF. Here the CDR3 DNA reads TGTGCCAGCAGCTTAGAGCGAGGCTACACCTTC.